This note documents a single T cell receptor (beta chain) sequence. Its antigen is as yet unknown. This entry comes from a study of cytomegalovirus exposure and HLA in healthy donors. General study points: The study carried out a later analysis of TCR beta sequences. It associated 15,000 to 20,000 of them with specific HLA alleles at a false discovery rate of 0.05. The Asian-associated ancestry cluster reportedly had fewer N-insertions than the roughly 720-donor mean in a later analysis. Earlier analysis yielded a pattern in which most TCR beta V segments were productive about 90% or about 30% of the time. Judged likely to be a sequencing artifact was a cluster of highly shared sequence variants.

PCR was performed using 60 Vbeta and 13 Jbeta primers. The method was immunoSEQ multiplex PCR; TCRdb's version includes in-frame clones alone and lacks a portion of them. The data contain 120,000 to 150,000 clones, around 72% of them singletons. This CDR3 is 15 amino acids long. Germline V lookup: CDR1 SGHRS, CDR2 YFSETQ. V was trimmed by 0 bases and J by 2 bases, leaving 10 bases between them. The genes are TRBV5-1 and TRBJ2-3; D is ambiguous. This clonotype was sampled from a woman aged 40 to 50 in good health and CMV-seronegative. Sequencing was done on a sample of PBMCs. The CDR3 coding sequence is TGCGCCAGCAGCTTGGCAGGCAGAAACACAGATACGCAGTATTTT. This encodes CASSLAGRNTDTQYF.